The 5 T cell receptor beta chains in this list originate from one sample, sequenced in a study of T cell responses to AZD1222 COVID-19 vaccine. This table comes from immunoSEQ multiplex PCR, and its TCRdb copy is limited to in-frame clones, with some not included. Here the sample spans about 190,000 clones, 80% to 95% being singletons. This material consisted of peripheral blood, taken on day 0 of AZD1222 vaccination. Every receptor here comes from an adult in good health.

This chain joins TRBV15 and TRBJ1-5; D gene unclear. Trimming took 0 bases from V and 3 from J, leaving 6 bases between them. Germline-derived CDR1 and CDR2 are LNHNV and YYDKDF (reference sequence). The CDR3 spans 14 residues. CDR3 residues: CATSRDLPNQPQHF. CDR3 sequence (DNA): TGTGCCACCAGCAGAGATCTCCCCAATCAGCCCCAGCATTTT.

This clone showed up just once. The CDR3, as DNA: TGTGCCAGCAGTGACCGGTGGACAGGGTTACTTGGCTACACCTTC. The encoded protein is CASSDRWTGLLGYTF. The J gene is TRBJ1-2, the V gene TRBV6-1; 8 bases agree with TRBD1. Per germline, CDR1 MNHNS and CDR2 SASEGT. The V gene end was trimmed by 3 bases and the J gene end by 7 bases; junction bases not matched to a gene: 10. The CDR3 totals 15 residues.

The chain couples TRBV2 to TRBJ2-1; tentatively, D is TRBD2 (5 bases). This CDR3 contains 15 residues. Deletions cut 7 bases from V and 1 base from J, with 14 bases between. Germline V gives CDR1 SNHLY, CDR2 FYNNEI. The chain's CDR3 is CASTREVASYNEQFF. The CDR3 nucleotides read TGTGCCAGCACCCGAGAAGTAGCGTCCTACAATGAGCAGTTCTTC.

The V gene is TRBV7-3, the J gene TRBJ1-2; 7 nucleotides agree with TRBD1. Germline-derived CDR1 and CDR2 are SGHTA and FQGTGA. V was pared by 5 bases and J by 12 bases, with 12 bases of the junction left unmatched. CDR3 length: 13 residues. The CDR3 here is CASSTDRAGGHTF. CDR3 sequence (DNA): TGTGCCAGCAGCACAGACAGGGCTGGCGGCCACACCTTC.

The chain combines TRBV3-1 (or the pseudogene TRBV3-2) with TRBJ1-3; D gene unclear. Per the germline V gene, CDR1 is LGHDT and CDR2 is YNNKEL (reference sequence). V lost 1 base and J 5 bases, leaving 0 bases between the germline ends. The CDR3 has 11 amino acids. CDR3 sequence (DNA): TGTGCCAGCAGCCAAGGAAACACCATATATTTT. It yields the protein CASSQGNTIYF.